This is a list of T cell receptor beta chains from one sample in a study of blood T cell repertoires in COVID-19. This table comes from immunoSEQ multiplex PCR, and its TCRdb copy is limited to in-frame clones, with some not included. This sample has tens of thousands of clones, with 75% to 85% found just once. Sequencing input: peripheral blood. Source of these receptors: a woman aged 70-85 years with acute or convalescent COVID-19. Both conserved end residues are part of each CDR3. Fields, in order: J gene, clone size, D gene, V gene, CDR3 DNA, CDR3 protein. D genes are given only for firm matches. Only some rows state a clone size, as once, few, many or a class for expanded clones.

>TRBJ2-5|NA|TRBD1|TRBV9
TGTGCCAGCAGCGTAGGGCGTCGGCAGGGGGCCCAAGAGACCCAGTACTTC
CASSVGRRQGAQETQYF
>TRBJ2-3|NA|TRBD1|TRBV27
TGTGCCTCCCGGCCAGGGGGCGTGGATACGCAGTATTTT
CASRPGGVDTQYF
>TRBJ2-1|once|NA|TRBV5-1
TGCGCCAGCAGCTTCCGGACAGTCCGTAGCTCCTACAATGAGCAGTTCTTC
CASSFRTVRSSYNEQFF
>TRBJ2-7|NA|NA|TRBV4-1
TGCGCCAGCAGCCACTCCGACAGAACTACCTACGAGCAGTACTTC
CASSHSDRTTYEQYF
>TRBJ1-1|NA|NA|TRBV6-2/TRBV6-3
TGTGCCAGCAGTTACGGCCGGAACACTGAAGCTTTCTTT
CASSYGRNTEAFF
>TRBJ1-2|NA|TRBD1|TRBV6-2/TRBV6-3
TGTGCCAGCAGTGTTCCAGTTGGGGACAGGGTCTTTAACTATGGCTACACCTTC
CASSVPVGDRVFNYGYTF
>TRBJ2-1|NA|TRBD2|TRBV4-1
TGCGCCAGCAGCCAAACCGGGGCTAGCGGTTACAATGAGCAGTTCTTC
CASSQTGASGYNEQFF
>TRBJ1-5|once|TRBD1|TRBV4-2
TGTGCCAGCAGCCCAGAAGGGGGGACAGGGGGTCGGCCCCAGCATTTT
CASSPEGGTGGRPQHF
>TRBJ1-4|NA|NA|TRBV19
TGTGCCAGTATCTCCAGCGGTGGAGGTAATGAAAAACTGTTTTTT
CASISSGGGNEKLFF
>TRBJ1-5|NA|NA|TRBV13
TGTGCCAGCAGCGTGGGATCGGGACTAAGTAGCAATCAGCCCCAGCATTTT
CASSVGSGLSSNQPQHF
>TRBJ2-3|NA|TRBD2|TRBV9
TGTGCCAGCAGCGTAGCGGGTAGCGGGGGGGGAACAGATACGCAGTATTTT
CASSVAGSGGGTDTQYF
>TRBJ1-5|NA|TRBD1|TRBV3-1/TRBV3-2
TGTGCCAGCAGCCGAGGGACAGGGGAAAATCAGCCCCAGCATTTT
CASSRGTGENQPQHF
>TRBJ2-7|NA|TRBD1|TRBV3-1/TRBV3-2
TGTGCCAGCAGTCGACAGGGGGAATCCTACGAGCAGTACTTC
CASSRQGESYEQYF
>TRBJ1-4|NA|NA|TRBV29-1
TGCAGCGCCGATGCAGGGGAAGAAAAACTGTTTTTT
CSADAGEEKLFF
>TRBJ1-1|NA|NA|TRBV27
TGTGCCAGCAGTTCGACAGCGAACACTGAAGCTTTCTTT
CASSSTANTEAFF
>TRBJ2-1|NA|TRBD1|TRBV7-8
TGTGCCAGCAGCCCTATTGGACAGGGGGCCTACAATGAGCAGTTCTTC
CASSPIGQGAYNEQFF
>TRBJ1-1|NA|NA|TRBV6-1
TGTGCCAGCAGTGACGACAGGTACGGGGCGGTCGACACTGAAGCTTTCTTT
CASSDDRYGAVDTEAFF
>TRBJ2-1|NA|TRBD2|TRBV19
TGTGCCAGTAGTCTCGGGGGAGCGGGGCCCTACAATGAGCAGTTCTTC
CASSLGGAGPYNEQFF
>TRBJ1-1|NA|NA|TRBV12-3/TRBV12-4
TGTGCCAGCAGTGTACAGGGGAACACTGAAGCTTTCTTT
CASSVQGNTEAFF
>TRBJ1-5|NA|NA|TRBV5-6
TGTGCCAGCAGCTTTTCCGGGGGGAATCAGCCCCAGCATTTT
CASSFSGGNQPQHF
>TRBJ2-7|NA|TRBD1|TRBV12-5
TGTGCTAGTGGTTCGGGACAGCTAGCCTACGAGCAGTACTTC
CASGSGQLAYEQYF
>TRBJ2-1|NA|TRBD2|TRBV9
TGTGCCAGCAGCGGGAGCGGGGGCGGAAACAATGAGCAGTTCTTC
CASSGSGGGNNEQFF
>TRBJ2-1|NA|NA|TRBV18
TGTGCCAGCTCACCGGCAGGTTCCTACAATGAGCAGTTCTTC
CASSPAGSYNEQFF
>TRBJ2-1|NA|NA|TRBV19
TGTGCCAGTAGTATCAGGGCAGGTTGGAGCTCCTACAATGAGCAGTTCTTC
CASSIRAGWSSYNEQFF
>TRBJ2-1|NA|NA|TRBV3-1/TRBV3-2
TGTGCCAGCAGCAGACTAGATGAGCAGTTCTTC
CASSRLDEQFF
>TRBJ1-4|NA|NA|TRBV20-1
TGCACATTAGGGCGGGGTGAAAAACTGTTTTTT
CTLGRGEKLFF
>TRBJ2-7|few|TRBD2|TRBV7-8
TGTGCCAGCAGCGCGGCGGGGGGGCCATACGAGCAGTACTTC
CASSAAGGPYEQYF
>TRBJ1-1|NA|TRBD1|TRBV2
TGTGCCAGCAGTGAAATAGGAGGACAGGGGGCGAATCATGGTGAAGCTTTCTTT
CASSEIGGQGANHGEAFF
>TRBJ1-2|NA|TRBD1|TRBV14
TGTGCCAGCAGCCAAGCCCGCAGGGGGCTTAGTGGCTACACCTTC
CASSQARRGLSGYTF
>TRBJ2-5|NA|NA|TRBV9
TGTGCCAGCAGCCCCGGACTGCTGGAAGGGACCCAGTACTTC
CASSPGLLEGTQYF
>TRBJ2-7|NA|NA|TRBV4-2
TGTGCCAGCAGCCCGGCAGAGGCGGGCGAGCAGTACTTC
CASSPAEAGEQYF
>TRBJ1-3|few|NA|TRBV9
TGTGCCAGCAGCGTAGAGCCCAGGGTCGGAAACACCATATATTTT
CASSVEPRVGNTIYF
>TRBJ2-1|NA|NA|TRBV29-1
TGCAGCCTTAGTCATATAGGCGGGCCGTACAATGAGCAGTTCTTC
CSLSHIGGPYNEQFF
>TRBJ2-3|few|NA|TRBV11-3
TGTGCCAGCAGCTTAACCACAGGGGGGGTTACAGATACGCAGTATTTT
CASSLTTGGVTDTQYF
>TRBJ2-1|NA|NA|TRBV7-9
TGTGCCAGCAGCTTAGGGGCAGGGTCCTACAATGAGCAGTTCTTC
CASSLGAGSYNEQFF
>TRBJ2-1|once|TRBD2|TRBV5-4
TGTGCCAGCAGCTTGGGTTCGGGGGGGCAATACAATGAGCAGTTCTTC
CASSLGSGGQYNEQFF
>TRBJ1-6|many|TRBD1|TRBV2
TGTGCCAGCAGTGAATGGTACAGGGGTAGTTCACCCCTCCACTTT
CASSEWYRGSSPLHF
>TRBJ2-5|NA|TRBD1|TRBV13
TGTGCCAGCAGCTCCACAGGGGGAGAGACCCAGTACTTC
CASSSTGGETQYF
>TRBJ2-1|NA|NA|TRBV15
TGTGCCACCAGCAGAGATCGCTTTAGAGGAACCATGGATGAGCAGTTCTTC
CATSRDRFRGTMDEQFF
>TRBJ1-3|NA|NA|TRBV7-2
TGTGCCAGCAGCTCCTATCCGACGGGGGGAAACACCATATATTTT
CASSSYPTGGNTIYF
>TRBJ1-1|once|TRBD1|TRBV7-6
TGTGCCAGCAGCGTAGACAGGGAAGGCAACGCTGAAGCTTTCTTT
CASSVDREGNAEAFF
>TRBJ1-3|NA|TRBD1|TRBV24-1
TGTGCCACCAGTGACTCCGGGACAGTTGGAAACACCATATATTTT
CATSDSGTVGNTIYF
>TRBJ2-1|NA|NA|TRBV27
TGTGCCAGCAGCCTGGTGGGGGACTGGTCCTACAATGAGCAGTTCTTC
CASSLVGDWSYNEQFF
>TRBJ1-3|NA|NA|TRBV27
TGTGCCAGCAGAAAACAACAGTCGCCTGGAAACACCATATATTTT
CASRKQQSPGNTIYF
>TRBJ1-2|few|NA|TRBV7-2
TGTGCCAGCAGCTTAGCTGGGGCGAACTATGGCTACACCTTC
CASSLAGANYGYTF
>TRBJ2-7|NA|TRBD2|TRBV6-1
TGTGCCAGCAGTGAAGCGAAATCCCTCACGGGAGGAGAGCAGTACTTC
CASSEAKSLTGGEQYF
>TRBJ1-2|NA|NA|TRBV7-2
TGTGCCAGCAGCTTAGCGGGACGGGGAGGTGGCTACACCTTC
CASSLAGRGGGYTF